A single sample gave rise to the 5 T cell receptor beta chains below, sequenced in a study of T cells after yellow fever vaccination. MiXCR, applied by TCRdb to the 5' RACE reads, yields one record per CDR3 protein. The sample gives 240,000 or so distinct CDR3 sequences, 6.9% of which show up once; approximately 0.84% is in the top ten. The sequencing used CD4+ T cells sorted from PBMCs, collected 15 days after the yellow fever booster vaccination. The receptor set was obtained from a man in his thirties or forties who received the YFV17D yellow fever vaccine.

V gene TRBV7-2 combines with J gene TRBJ2-4, with D hard to call. The CDR3 has 12 residues. The germline gives CDR1 SGHTA, CDR2 FQGNSA. V was shortened by 1 base and J by 10 bases, with 8 bases between the two germline ends. CDR3 in DNA: TGTGCCAGCAGCTTAGATGGCAGTATTCAGTACTTC. It is translated as CASSLDGSIQYF.

This clonotype was picked up a small number of times. The chain recombines TRBV6-2 or TRBV6-3 with TRBJ2-3, with D maybe TRBD2 (5 bases). V lost 7 bases to trimming and J lost 2 bases, with 16 bases between them. The CDR3 length is 15 residues. CDR1 and CDR2 from the germline V gene are MNHEY and SVGEGT. CDR3 protein: CASKTGNALTDTQYF. For the CDR3, the DNA is TGTGCCAGCAAGACCGGGAACGCCCTCACAGATACGCAGTATTTT.

This sequence joins TRBV5-1 and TRBJ2-7; D gene ambiguous. Per germline, CDR1 SGHRS and CDR2 YFSETQ. V was cut by 0 bases and J by 5 bases, with 9 bases left in between. The CDR3 extends over 13 amino acids. The chain's CDR3 is CASSLEPPHEQYF. The DNA of the CDR3 is TGCGCCAGCAGCTTGGAACCGCCCCACGAGCAGTACTTC.

This clonotype came up a few times. This CDR3 is CASSSLFSGSEAFF. DNA for the CDR3: TGTGCCAGCAGCTCACTCTTCAGCGGGTCTGAAGCTTTCTTT. The gene calls are TRBV7-9 and TRBJ1-1, with no clear D. Germline assignment: CDR1 SEHNR and CDR2 FQNEAQ (reference sequence). CDR3 length: 14 amino acids. Trimming shortened V by 4 bases and J by 6 bases, and 15 bases separated the two germline ends.

The chain is built from TRBV2 and TRBJ2-3, with a tentative D call TRBD2 (8 bases). V shed 11 bases and J shed 5 bases, with 20 bases lying between them. Germline-derived CDR1 and CDR2 are SNHLY and FYNNEI. CDR3 length: 14 amino acids. The CDR3 bases are TGTGCCTCCAGGGGGGGACTAGAGATAGATACGCAGTATTTT. This codes for CASRGGLEIDTQYF.